This T cell receptor beta chain stems from a study of T cell responses to AZD1222 COVID-19 vaccine. CDR3 size: 20 residues. Some clones are missing from TCRdb's copy, which holds only in-frame ones; the method was immunoSEQ multiplex PCR. The sample consists of roughly 200,000 clones, over 85% of them appearing once. Study observations and caveats: Clonal diversity was possibly underestimated; the donors were predominantly white British and more often female.

Only one count was recorded for this clone. As yet, its antigen is unknown. The TCR sequence derives from an adult who received the MenACWY meningococcal vaccine as a control. The chain links TRBV7-5 to TRBJ1-6; the D call of TRBD1 is as the table states it, not checked on the DNA. TRBV7-5 is a pseudogene segment. The sample consisted of peripheral blood, taken 28 days after the second dose of the MenACWY control vaccine. The CDR3 DNA sequence: TGTGCCAGAAGCTTAGTTAAACAGGGGGCAGAGCTGGGGAATAATTCACCCCTCCACTTT. This codes for CARSLVKQGAELGNNSPLHF.